The 29 T cell receptor beta chains given below trace back to one sample, sequenced in a study of control samples from healthy donors and cancer patients. Produced via immunoSEQ multiplex PCR; TCRdb's table is partial and in-frame only. The data contain 25,000 to 30,000 clones, approximately 85% of them singletons. Sequenced sample: PBMCs. The origin of the receptors is an older woman with head and neck cancer.

This chain uses TRBV6-5 with TRBJ2-7; no firm D call. Germline values: CDR1 MNHEY, CDR2 SVGAGI. There are 15 residues in the CDR3. V lost 7 bases and J lost 7, with 23 bases in between. Here the CDR3 reads CASKVATAWMGEQYF. The CDR3 DNA sequence: TGTGCCAGCAAAGTGGCGACTGCCTGGATGGGGGAGCAGTACTTC.

The V and J genes are TRBV7-2 and TRBJ2-1; 10 bases line up with TRBD2. V lost 6 bases and J lost 5; bases outside the gene matches: 7. CDR1 and CDR2 from the germline V gene are SGHTA and FQGNSA. The CDR3 has 15 residues. CDR3 sequence (DNA): TGTGCCAGCAGTTCCGGGACTAGCGTGAACAATGAGCAGTTCTTC. Its translation: CASSSGTSVNNEQFF.

The V gene is TRBV7-9, the J gene TRBJ2-1; TRBD2 agrees at 11 bases. The CDR3 totals 14 residues. J was trimmed by 8 bases and V by 7 bases; bases with no gene match: 7. Looked up from germline, CDR1 is SEHNR and CDR2 is FQNEAQ (reference sequence). This chain's CDR3 is CASILAGVIDEQFF. CDR3 in DNA: TGTGCCAGCATACTAGCGGGAGTTATAGATGAGCAGTTCTTC.

The chain employs TRBV4-3 and TRBJ1-1; 7 nucleotides align to TRBD1. CDR3 length equals 14 residues. Per the germline V gene, CDR1 is LGHNA and CDR2 is YSLEER. With 0 bases clipped from V and 12 bases from J, the junction kept 10 bases outside the gene matches. CDR3 nucleotide sequence: TGCGCCAGCAGCCAAGACGTAGCGGCAGGGGGAACTTTCTTT. As protein: CASSQDVAAGGTFF.

The rearrangement uses TRBV28 and TRBJ1-5, with 8 bases lining up with TRBD1. The CDR3 consists of 14 residues. Trimming at V came to 4 bases and at J to 11 bases, leaving 10 bases not matched to a gene. CDR1 and CDR2 (germline): MDHEN, SYDVKM. CDR3 residues: CASSSGQGGAAQHF. CDR3 bases: TGTGCCAGCAGTTCCGGACAGGGTGGGGCGGCCCAGCATTTT.

The chain combines TRBV19 with TRBJ2-7; D is possibly TRBD2 (6 bases). V dropped 1 base and J dropped 2 bases, with 18 bases sitting between them. Germline loops: CDR1 LNHDA, CDR2 SQIVND (reference sequence). The CDR3 loop spans 17 amino acids. The CDR3 loop reads CASSIGAAGGMTYEQYF. CDR3 in DNA: TGTGCCAGTAGTATAGGTGCGGCCGGGGGAATGACCTACGAGCAGTACTTC.

This chain uses TRBV18 with TRBJ2-5, with D maybe TRBD1 (6 bases). CDR1 is KGHSH and CDR2 is LQKENI in the germline V gene. The CDR3 contains 14 residues. Trimming shortened V by 3 bases and J by 2 bases, and 10 bases separated the two germline ends. CDR3 DNA sequence: TGTGCCAGCTCACCGGAGAGGGGGCAAGAGACCCAGTACTTC. Translated: CASSPERGQETQYF.

This sequence joins TRBV4-1 and TRBJ2-5; D is possibly TRBD2 (6 bases). CDR3 length: 17 residues. V lost 0 bases and J 5 bases, leaving 19 bases between the germline ends. From germline, CDR1 is MGHRA and CDR2 YSYEKL. The CDR3 DNA reads TGCGCCAGCAGCCAAGATTTTCAGCGAGTAAGCGGGGAGACCCAGTACTTC. As protein: CASSQDFQRVSGETQYF.

The chain couples TRBV9 to TRBJ1-2, with D tentatively TRBD1 (5 bases). Trimming left V 3 bases short and J 0 bases short, with 15 bases between. The CDR3 contains 16 residues. Germline V gene data show CDR1 as SGDLS and CDR2 as YYNGEE. The CDR3 loop is CASSGQPGSANYGYTF. The CDR3 nucleotides read TGTGCCAGCAGCGGACAGCCAGGATCGGCTAACTATGGCTACACCTTC.

The chain recombines TRBV3-1 (or the pseudogene TRBV3-2) with TRBJ2-4; 9 positions agree with TRBD2. Per the germline V gene, CDR1 is LGHDT and CDR2 is YNNKEL (reference sequence). V was clipped by 0 bases and J by 1 base; unmatched bases: 13. There are 20 residues in the CDR3. The CDR3 DNA reads TGTGCCAGCAGCCAAGATAGGCGGGAGGGCCCGAGGGGGGCCAAAAACATTCAGTACTTC. Its translation: CASSQDRREGPRGAKNIQYF.

The chain carries TRBV3-1 (or the pseudogene TRBV3-2) and TRBJ2-3; a possible D gene is TRBD1 (6 bases). Trimming removed 4 bases at V and 0 bases at J, with 8 bases between. Germline loops: CDR1 LGHDT, CDR2 YNNKEL (reference sequence). The CDR3 runs to 14 residues. DNA of the CDR3: TGTGCCAGCAGCCGCCAGGGGAGCACAGATACGCAGTATTTT. Residues: CASSRQGSTDTQYF.

The rearrangement links TRBV6-5 to TRBJ1-2, with 8 nucleotides matching TRBD1. Per the germline V gene, CDR1 is MNHEY and CDR2 is SVGAGI. V gave up 6 bases and J gave up 6 bases; unmatched junction bases: 6. The CDR3 extends over 13 amino acids. This CDR3 is CASSLTGGDGYTF. DNA for the CDR3: TGTGCCAGCAGCCTCACAGGGGGAGATGGCTACACCTTC.

This sequence joins TRBV5-1 and TRBJ2-2, with 11 bases fitting TRBD2. Germline CDR1 and CDR2: SGHRS and YFSETQ. The CDR3 totals 15 residues. With V trimmed by 5 bases and J by 6 bases, 6 bases remained unmatched. The CDR3 here is CASRPGTSGAGELFF. Written as DNA, the CDR3 is TGCGCCAGCAGGCCCGGGACTAGCGGTGCCGGGGAGCTGTTTTTT.

The CDR3 DNA follows: TGTGCCAGCAGTTGGCCTGGTGGGCCCCAGCATTTT. Translating gives CASSWPGGPQHF. The rearrangement uses TRBV6-2 or TRBV6-3 and TRBJ1-5; D is ambiguous. This CDR3 is built from 12 residues. Germline assignment: CDR1 MNHEY and CDR2 SVGEGT. V shed 4 bases and J shed 9 bases, with 10 bases lying between them.

The CDR3: CASSGNREPNYGYTF. DNA for the CDR3: TGTGCCAGCAGCGGAAACAGGGAGCCTAACTATGGCTACACCTTC. V is TRBV6-5 and J is TRBJ1-2, with D tentatively TRBD1 (6 bases). CDR3 size: 15 residues. Trimming cost V 6 bases and J 0 bases, with 14 bases left between them. Germline V gene lookup returns CDR1 MNHEY and CDR2 SVGAGI.

The gene calls are TRBV2 and TRBJ1-5; no clear D. Per germline, CDR1 SNHLY and CDR2 FYNNEI. The CDR3 extends over 14 amino acids. V was cut by 0 bases and J by 2 bases, with 5 bases left in between. CDR3 DNA sequence: TGTGCCAGCAGTGAAGCGATCCGCAATCAGCCCCAGCATTTT. It specifies CASSEAIRNQPQHF.

The chain joins TRBV7-3 to TRBJ1-6; D unclear. V lost 5 bases and J lost 5, with 13 bases in between. CDR1 is SGHTA and CDR2 is FQGTGA in the germline V gene. The CDR3 is 15 amino acids. CDR3 nucleotides: TGTGCCAGCAGCCCATACGGCGGGGATAATTCACCCCTCCACTTT. It specifies CASSPYGGDNSPLHF.

This rearrangement joins TRBV18 to TRBJ1-1, with 7 nucleotides matching TRBD1. Germline lookup yields CDR1 KGHSH and CDR2 LQKENI. This CDR3 has 14 amino acids. Losses at the gene ends were 6 bases for V and 1 base for J; bases not matched to a gene: 5. CDR3 loop: CASSQAGGNTEAFF. CDR3 nucleotides: TGTGCCAGCTCTCAGGCAGGGGGGAACACTGAAGCTTTCTTT.

This chain links TRBV5-1 with TRBJ2-7; 15 nucleotides match TRBD2. The ends lost 3 bases at V and 2 bases at J; junction bases unmatched: 15. Germline-derived CDR1 and CDR2 are SGHRS and YFSETQ. The CDR3 is made up of 20 amino acids. CDR3 nucleotides: TGCGCCAGCAGCTCCTGGGGCTCGGGACTAGCGGGAGGCAATCCCTACGAGCAGTACTTC. Amino acid sequence: CASSSWGSGLAGGNPYEQYF.

The chain recombines TRBV5-1 with TRBJ2-2; 12 nucleotides match TRBD2. The CDR3 spans 15 residues. The J segment lost 6 bases and the V segment lost 3 bases, leaving 3 bases of the junction unmatched. Germline CDR1 is SGHRS and CDR2 is YFSETQ. In nucleotides, the CDR3 is TGCGCCAGCAGCTCAGGACTAGCGGGACCCGGGGAGCTGTTTTTT. It translates to CASSSGLAGPGELFF.

Note on this clone: Different DNA sequences within this sample yield the same CDR3. The rearrangement joins TRBV5-6 to TRBJ2-7, with 8 bases identical to TRBD1. The CDR3 consists of 14 residues. J gave up 1 base and V 3 bases, and 3 bases lay outside the gene matches. Germline V gene sequence: CDR1 SGHDT, CDR2 YYEEEE. CDR3 DNA: TGTGCCAGCAGCTGGACAGGGCCTTCCTACGAGCAGTACTTC. It yields the protein CASSWTGPSYEQYF.

The chain has TRBV29-1 and TRBJ1-2; D not resolved. This CDR3 is 15 amino acids long. Trimming removed 4 bases at V and 0 bases at J, with 15 bases between. From germline, CDR1 is SQVTM and CDR2 ANQGSEA. The CDR3, as DNA: TGCAGCGTTGGTAGGCTGGGCAGAGCTAACTATGGCTACACCTTC. It encodes CSVGRLGRANYGYTF.

V is TRBV19 and J is TRBJ2-3, with TRBD2 matching 10 bases. The CDR3 consists of 16 residues. After removal of 5 bases from V and 1 base from J, the junction contained 6 bases not matched to a gene. Germline CDR1 reads LNHDA; CDR2 reads SQIVND (reference sequence). The CDR3 DNA follows: TGTGCCAGTAGTCCAAGACTAGCGGGTCGCACAGATACGCAGTATTTT. Protein sequence: CASSPRLAGRTDTQYF.

The J gene is TRBJ2-7, the V gene TRBV4-1; D is unresolved. Trimming cost V 0 bases and J 7 bases, with 13 bases left between them. This CDR3 region has 14 residues. Per the germline V gene, CDR1 is MGHRA and CDR2 is YSYEKL. In nucleotides, the CDR3 is TGCGCCAGCAGCCAAGATCTGCAGGCTCGAGAGCAGTACTTC. Its protein is CASSQDLQAREQYF.

The chain couples TRBV3-1 (or the pseudogene TRBV3-2) to TRBJ1-6; the D is unclear. V lost 1 base and J lost 6, with 4 bases in between. Germline V gene sequence: CDR1 LGHDT, CDR2 YNNKEL (reference sequence). The CDR3 totals 13 residues. CDR3 DNA sequence: TGTGCCAGCAGCCAAGGCGGTAATTCACCCCTCCACTTT. It yields the protein CASSQGGNSPLHF.

The rearrangement links TRBV6-5 to TRBJ1-5, with 7 nucleotides matching TRBD1. The CDR3 consists of 16 residues. The junction had 11 bases not matched to a gene; V was cut back by 4 bases and J by 5 bases. The V gene's germline CDR1 is MNHEY and CDR2 SVGAGI. The CDR3 DNA reads as TGTGCCAGCAGTTTCCTCACAGGGGTGAGGGATCAGCCCCAGCATTTT. Encoded protein: CASSFLTGVRDQPQHF.

This clone was observed a few times. The V gene is TRBV7-2, the J gene TRBJ1-1; 9 positions match TRBD1. CDR3 length: 14 residues. Trimming removed 3 bases from V and 3 bases from J; junction bases left unmatched: 2. CDR1 and CDR2 from the germline V gene are SGHTA and FQGNSA. DNA of the CDR3: TGTGCCAGCAGCTTTGACAGGGGGGACACTGAAGCTTTCTTT. This translates into CASSFDRGDTEAFF.

The chain couples TRBV12-3 or TRBV12-4 to TRBJ1-1; D unresolved. This CDR3 has 12 amino acids. Trimming shortened V by 2 bases and J by 0 bases, and 1 base separated the two germline ends. CDR3 amino acids: CASSLMNTEAFF. The CDR3 DNA follows: TGTGCCAGCAGTTTAATGAACACTGAAGCTTTCTTT.

The chain uses TRBV6-5 and TRBJ2-5; TRBD2 matches at 10 bases. The CDR3 has 15 residues. V lost 5 bases to trimming and J lost 4 bases; unmatched junction nucleotides: 7. The germline CDR1 and CDR2 sequences are MNHEY and SVGAGI. The CDR3 protein is CASSPGLANRETQYF. CDR3 DNA: TGTGCCAGCAGTCCGGGACTAGCGAATCGAGAGACCCAGTACTTC.